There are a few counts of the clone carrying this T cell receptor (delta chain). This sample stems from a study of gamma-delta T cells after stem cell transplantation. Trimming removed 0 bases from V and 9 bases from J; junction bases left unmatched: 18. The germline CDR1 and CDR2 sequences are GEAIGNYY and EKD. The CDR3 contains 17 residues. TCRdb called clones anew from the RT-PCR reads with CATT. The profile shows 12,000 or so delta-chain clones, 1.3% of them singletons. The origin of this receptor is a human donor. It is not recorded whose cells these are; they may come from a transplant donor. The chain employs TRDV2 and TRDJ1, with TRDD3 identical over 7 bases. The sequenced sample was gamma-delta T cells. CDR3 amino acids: CACDTVLGATHTVELIF. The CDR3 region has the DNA TGTGCCTGTGACACCGTCCTGGGGGCCACCCACACCGTAGAACTCATCTTT.